Detailed here is one TCR beta chain. Germline V gives CDR1 LGHNA, CDR2 YSLEER. The CDR3 extends over 17 amino acids. Trimming took 0 bases from V and 0 from J; bases not matched to a gene: 6. This sample was taken from a study of blood T cell repertoires in COVID-19. Study as a whole: The origin of the acute and convalescent COVID-19 samples was the United States, Italy and Spain. The cDNA or gDNA used as material had been derived from T cells, B-cell-depleted T cells, or PBMCs.

Original processing notes: The assay estimated nucleated cells by amplifying reference gene primers. The repertoire was sequenced with immunoSEQ multiplex PCR; TCRdb's copy has only in-frame clones and lacks some. That table supplies the V and J calls and clone size; D and trimming were determined from the DNA. Here the sample spans 150,000 or so clones, 84% being singletons. The V call is TRBV4-3, the J call TRBJ2-7; 9 bases align to TRBD2. The sequence was collected from a man aged 40-55 years who had recovered from COVID-19. Sequenced input: peripheral blood. CDR3 region: CASSQDRSGRSSYEQYF. CDR3 bases: TGCGCCAGCAGCCAAGATCGGAGCGGGAGGAGCTCCTACGAGCAGTACTTC.